The 5 T cell receptor beta chains below were found in one sample sequenced in a study of molecular identifiers for immune sequencing clone quantification. TCRdb itself ran the PCR reads through MiXCR, one entry per CDR3 protein. The sample lists around 460,000 distinct CDR3 sequences; roughly a fifth were seen once. The source material was naive CD8+ T cells from blood, with Jurkat cell RNA spiked in. Subset here: FACS-sorted CD8+CD4-CCR7+CD45RA+ naive T cells. These receptor sequences come from a human donor in good health. Some libraries in this study had Jurkat cell RNA spiked in.

The V call is TRBV27, the J call TRBJ2-7; possibly TRBD2 for D (6 bases). The CDR3 covers 15 residues. The ends were cut back, 0 bases at V and 4 bases at J, with 13 bases in the middle. CDR1 MNHEY and CDR2 SMNVEV come from the germline V gene (reference sequence). CDR3 sequence: CASSLSGRPAYEQYF. CDR3 sequence (DNA): TGTGCCAGCAGTTTATCGGGGAGGCCGGCATACGAGCAGTACTTC.

The chain combines TRBV19 with TRBJ2-1; D unresolved. Trimming removed 3 bases from V and 6 bases from J, with 6 bases in between. The CDR3 length is 12 residues. Germline lookup yields CDR1 LNHDA and CDR2 SQIVND (reference sequence). The CDR3 DNA sequence: TGTGCCAGTAGTATTCTGCGCAATGAGCAGTTCTTC. Its translation is CASSILRNEQFF.

This clonotype was picked up many times. This rearrangement joins TRBV4-3 to TRBJ1-5; a possible D gene is TRBD1 (5 bases). The CDR3 extends over 15 amino acids. Germline V gene sequence: CDR1 LGHNA, CDR2 YSLEER. V lost 1 base, J lost 2 bases, and 9 bases lay in between. The CDR3 DNA is TGCGCCAGCAGCCAAGTCGGACATGGCAATCAGCCCCAGCATTTT. It encodes CASSQVGHGNQPQHF.

This sequence joins TRBV7-9 and TRBJ1-1; D is unclear. The V and J ends lost 5 bases and 6 bases respectively, with 13 bases between them. The CDR3 is made up of 13 amino acids. Germline CDR1 reads SEHNR; CDR2 reads FQNEAQ (reference sequence). CDR3: CASSVDGLAEAFF. The CDR3 DNA is TGTGCCAGCAGCGTAGATGGATTGGCTGAAGCTTTCTTT.

The chain uses TRBV28 and TRBJ1-5; D might be TRBD1 (6 bases). Trimming cost V 0 bases and J 3 bases, with 9 bases left between them. CDR1 and CDR2 (germline): MDHEN, SYDVKM. This CDR3 spans 15 amino acids. CDR3 residues: CASSLWGADNQPQHF. The CDR3 DNA sequence: TGTGCCAGCAGTTTATGGGGGGCAGACAATCAGCCCCAGCATTTT.